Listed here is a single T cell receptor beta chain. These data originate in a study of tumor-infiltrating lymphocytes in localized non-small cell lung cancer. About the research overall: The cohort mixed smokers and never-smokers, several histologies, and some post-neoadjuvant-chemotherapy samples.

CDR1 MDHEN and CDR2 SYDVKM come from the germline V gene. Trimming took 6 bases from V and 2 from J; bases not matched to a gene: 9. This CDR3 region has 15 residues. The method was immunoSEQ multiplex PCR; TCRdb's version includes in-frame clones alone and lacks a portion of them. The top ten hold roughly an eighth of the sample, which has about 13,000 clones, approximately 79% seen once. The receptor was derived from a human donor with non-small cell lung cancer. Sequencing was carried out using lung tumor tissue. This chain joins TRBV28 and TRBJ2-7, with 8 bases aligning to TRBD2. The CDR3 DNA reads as TGTGCCAGCAGGGAAGGGACTAGTGTTCCCTACGAGCAGTACTTC. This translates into CASREGTSVPYEQYF. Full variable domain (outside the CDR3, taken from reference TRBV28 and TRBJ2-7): DVKVTQSSRYLVKRTGEKVFLECVQDMDHENMFWYRQDPGLGLRLIYFSYDVKMKEKGDIPEGYSVSREKKERFSLILESASTNQTSMYLCASREGTSVPYEQYFGPGTRLTVT.